What follows are 4 T cell receptor beta chains derived from one specimen sequenced in a study of PD-1 blockade in classical Hodgkin lymphoma. The repertoire was sequenced with immunoSEQ multiplex PCR; TCRdb's copy has only in-frame clones and lacks some. Here the sample spans about 47,000 clones, approximately 90% being singletons. Time point denoted: newly diagnosed, previously untreated cHL patient sample. Specimen: peripheral blood mononuclear cells (PBMCs). The source of these receptors is a human donor with classical Hodgkin lymphoma.

The chain is built from TRBV29-1 and TRBJ2-1; no clear D. Germline loops: CDR1 SQVTM, CDR2 ANQGSEA. This CDR3 is built from 14 residues. V shed 6 bases and J shed 0 bases, with 12 bases lying between them. CDR3 protein: CSVRAYLSYNEQFF. Written as DNA, the CDR3 is TGCAGCGTCCGGGCTTACCTCTCCTACAATGAGCAGTTCTTC.

The chain has TRBV2 and TRBJ2-1, with D unresolved. From germline, CDR1 is SNHLY and CDR2 FYNNEI. There are 11 residues in the CDR3. The germline V and J ends were trimmed by 4 bases and 9 bases, with 7 bases remaining between them. The CDR3: CASSGLGEQFF. CDR3 DNA sequence: TGTGCCAGCAGTGGTTTGGGTGAGCAGTTCTTC.

The V gene is TRBV13, the J gene TRBJ2-7; D call uncertain. Germline loops: CDR1 PRHDT, CDR2 FYEKMQ (reference sequence). Trimming removed 5 bases at V and 4 bases at J, with 15 bases between. The CDR3 has 14 amino acids. As DNA, the CDR3 is TGTGCCAGCAGCCCCTCGAGCTTGGGGTACGAGCAGTACTTC. Translated: CASSPSSLGYEQYF. The full variable domain, in which reference TRBV13 and TRBJ2-7 provide the parts outside the CDR3, is AAGVIQSPRHLIKEKRETATLKCYPIPRHDTVYWYQQGPGQDPQFLISFYEKMQSDKGSIPDRFSAQQFSDYHSELNMSSLELGDSALYFCASSPSSLGYEQYFGPGTRLTVT.

The genes are TRBV13 and TRBJ2-3; 8 bases match TRBD1. Germline CDR1 and CDR2: PRHDT and FYEKMQ (reference sequence). Losses at the gene ends were 3 bases for V and 5 bases for J; bases not matched to a gene: 4. The CDR3 sequence is 14 residues long. CDR3 nucleotide sequence: TGTGCCAGCAGCTTCGGACAGGGAAGAGATACGCAGTATTTT. Its translation is CASSFGQGRDTQYF.